Sequencing of this T cell receptor beta chain was carried out in a study of blood T cell repertoires in COVID-19. Study details: T cells, B-cell-depleted T cells, or PBMCs provided the cDNA or gDNA that served as material.

The CDR3 loop spans 12 amino acids. CDR1 is MRHNA, CDR2 SNTAGT, per germline. Trimming took off 10 bases at V and 3 bases at J, with 12 bases between the two ends. Method: immunoSEQ multiplex PCR; TCRdb's copy keeps in-frame clones and lacks some. Among 70,000 to 85,000 clones listed, 82% were seen once. The sequence derives from a human donor in a cohort sampled during active COVID-19. The chain recombines TRBV6-4 with TRBJ1-2; D call uncertain. The sequencing sample was made of peripheral blood. The CDR3 nucleotides are TGTGCCACCGGAGATGGGTACTATGGCTACACCTTC. It yields the protein CATGDGYYGYTF.